The rows below give T cell receptor beta chains drawn from one sample of a study of T cell changes during pregnancy in multiple sclerosis. Sequenced by immunoSEQ multiplex PCR; TCRdb stores in-frame clones only, minus some. The sample yields about 26,000 clones, approximately 92% seen once. This specimen was CD8+ T cells from peripheral blood mononuclear cells, taken in the second trimester of pregnancy. Receptor source: a female donor with multiple sclerosis, enrolled in a pregnancy study. The conserved cysteine and the conserved F or W are not part of the CDR3 here. A D gene is named only where the DNA matches it firmly.

>.|TRBJ1-1|TRBV25-1|8
ASSERGTF
>.|TRBJ1-2|TRBV11-2|11
ASSLGGSRGYT
>.|TRBJ2-5|TRBV7-8|14
ASTLFSRGDQETQY
>TRBD1|TRBJ2-1|TRBV5-1|13
ASSEDRVDVPEQF
>TRBD2|TRBJ2-3|TRBV5-1|16
ASSLRRWLAGDTDTQY
>.|TRBJ2-3|TRBV7-2|10
ASSFFTDTQY
>.|TRBJ2-7|TRBV2|13
ASSATGSGSYEQY
>.|TRBJ2-5|TRBV10-3|11
AISALAKETQY
>TRBD1|TRBJ2-1|TRBV6-5|12
ASRGTGSYNEQF
>TRBD1|TRBJ2-1|TRBV27|12
ASSMGQLYNEQF
>TRBD2|TRBJ2-1|TRBV4-2|14
ASSQVGLAGVNEQF
>TRBD2|TRBJ2-1|TRBV6-5|13
ASRQGLAGNNEQF
>TRBD1|TRBJ1-4|TRBV15|14
ATSRLRDRDNEKLF
>TRBD1|TRBJ1-5|TRBV28|13
ASSPGQNSNQPQH
>.|TRBJ2-2|TRBV27|13
ASSLIGGTTGELF
>.|TRBJ1-2|TRBV28|9
ASSFLGGYT
>TRBD2|TRBJ2-7|TRBV4-2|13
ASSQELAGVYEQY